A single sample gave rise to the 18 T cell receptor beta chains below, sequenced in a study of response to subunit inactivated influenza vaccine (dated by TCRdb to the late 2010s). The library relied on RT-PCR. The sample was run on an Illumina HiSeq 2500. In-frame beta chains were kept once TCRdb had trimmed the public reads at Q25 with fastp and called clones with MiXCR. Rows with one shared CDR3 protein collapse into an entry with the most common genes and DNA. This sample lists 280,000 or so distinct CDR3 sequences; 21% were detected once. The ten top clones hold 10% to 13% of the sample. Sequencing used PBMCs from blood, obtained less than 22 months after vaccination. Receptor source: a man aged 50 to 69 who received an inactivated influenza vaccine. Donor details come from another sample of the same person, matched by shared clones.

The rearrangement links TRBV20-1 to TRBJ2-3, with TRBD1 identical over 10 bases. This CDR3 contains 15 residues. The trim removed 0 bases at V and 5 bases at J, leaving 5 bases unmatched. Germline lookup yields CDR1 DFQATT and CDR2 SNEGSKA (reference sequence). For the CDR3, the DNA is TGCAGTGCTAGAGATGACAGGGGGCGTGGAGATACGCAGTATTTT. Protein: CSARDDRGRGDTQYF.

The table lists this clonotype with many counts. The V call is TRBV16, the J call TRBJ2-5; D possibly uses TRBD1 or TRBD2 (6 bases each). Germline CDR1 and CDR2: KGHSY and FQNENV. The CDR3 covers 15 residues. The V and J ends lost 4 bases and 2 bases respectively, with 14 bases between them. The CDR3 loop reads CASSPLRGAQETQYF. CDR3 DNA sequence: TGTGCCAGCAGCCCCTTGAGGGGGGCACAAGAGACCCAGTACTTC.

V usage is TRBV5-6 and J usage is TRBJ2-1; possible D gene TRBD1, 6 bases. Germline lookup yields CDR1 SGHDT and CDR2 YYEEEE. The CDR3 length is 14 residues. The V gene lost 0 bases and the J gene lost 10 bases, with 14 bases spanning the gap. The CDR3 DNA sequence: TGTGCCAGCAGCTTGGGGACAGCGGCAGGGGAGCAGTTCTTC. Translating it yields CASSLGTAAGEQFF.

The chain is built from TRBV7-6 and TRBJ2-7; 10 nucleotides align to TRBD1. Germline CDR1 and CDR2: SGHVS and FNYEAQ. V lost 2 bases to trimming and J lost 5 bases; unmatched junction nucleotides: 3. The CDR3 totals 14 residues. Written as DNA, the CDR3 is TGTGCCAGCAGCTTAACGACAGGGGGCGACGAGCAGTACTTC. Translated, it gives CASSLTTGGDEQYF.

Notes on this clonotype: One junction end does not reproduce the germline sequence, and a read error may be involved. The chain uses TRBV29-1 and TRBJ2-7; TRBD1 matches at 8 bases. There are 13 residues in the CDR3. Germline assignment: CDR1 SQVTM and CDR2 ANQGSEA. CDR3 bases: TGCAGCGTTGGGGACAGGAGCTCCTACAAGCAGTACTTC. Translation gives CSVGDRSSYKQYF.

Only a few counts were recorded for this clonotype. V gene TRBV18 combines with J gene TRBJ1-2; unclear D gene. Germline CDR1 reads KGHSH; CDR2 reads LQKENI. V was clipped by 3 bases and J by 2 bases, with 10 bases between them. CDR3 length: 14 amino acids. The CDR3 loop reads CASSPQQENYGYTF. The DNA of the CDR3 is TGTGCCAGCTCACCGCAGCAAGAAAACTATGGCTACACCTTC.

This chain uses TRBV11-2 with TRBJ1-1; weak D call: TRBD1 (5 bases). The CDR3 contains 13 residues. Deletions cut 3 bases from V and 4 bases from J, with 9 bases between. CDR1 SGHAT and CDR2 FQNNGV come from the germline V gene. CDR3 loop: CASSFKRGTEAFF. CDR3 nucleotides: TGTGCCAGCAGCTTTAAGAGGGGCACTGAAGCTTTCTTT.

This CDR3 reads CASSSGLYLEETQYF. CDR3 coding DNA: TGTGCCAGCAGCTCGGGACTATATCTCGAAGAGACCCAGTACTTC. The chain carries TRBV5-5 and TRBJ2-5; 7 nucleotides line up with TRBD2. The J segment lost 3 bases and the V segment lost 3 bases, leaving 8 bases of the junction unmatched. The CDR3 runs to 15 residues. Germline V gives CDR1 SGHKS, CDR2 YYEKEE (reference sequence).

The V gene is TRBV4-3, the J gene TRBJ2-2; TRBD2 matches at 9 bases. The CDR3 spans 16 residues. After removal of 0 bases from V and 4 bases from J, the junction contained 3 bases not matched to a gene. The germline V gene encodes CDR1 LGHNA and CDR2 YSLEER. The CDR3 DNA reads TGCGCCAGCAGCCAAGACGGCGGGAGGGGCACCGGGGAGCTGTTTTTT. Encoded protein: CASSQDGGRGTGELFF.

This clonotype occurred a few times. The chain recombines TRBV12-3 or TRBV12-4 with TRBJ1-1; TRBD1 aligns across 10 bases. V lost 2 bases to trimming and J lost 4 bases; unmatched junction nucleotides: 13. There are 18 residues in the CDR3. For the CDR3, the DNA is TGTGCCAGCAGTTTAAGGTATTGGGACAGGGGTGGCGGCACTGAAGCTTTCTTT. It is translated as CASSLRYWDRGGGTEAFF.

J is TRBJ2-7 and V is TRBV3-1, with 8 bases that match TRBD2. Germline V gene sequence: CDR1 LGHDT, CDR2 YNNKEL (reference sequence). The length of the CDR3 is 15 residues. J was trimmed by 7 bases and V by 0 bases; bases with no gene match: 8. CDR3 coding DNA: TGTGCCAGCAGCCAAGATTCCGGGGGGGCCTGGGAGCAGTACTTC. Translation: CASSQDSGGAWEQYF.

This clonotype occurred many times. CDR3 DNA: TGTGCCAGCAGCTTGGCACCAGGGTCTAACTATGGCTACACCTTC. Translation: CASSLAPGSNYGYTF. The chain couples TRBV5-4 to TRBJ1-2; TRBD1 is a possible D gene (5 bases). Germline V gene lookup returns CDR1 SGHNT and CDR2 YYREEE (reference sequence). The ends were cut back, 0 bases at V and 0 bases at J, with 9 bases in the middle. CDR3 length: 15 residues.

This chain connects TRBV12-3 or TRBV12-4 to TRBJ1-2; 7 bases are shared with TRBD1. The CDR3 spans 12 residues. With V trimmed by 5 bases and J by 8 bases, 5 bases remained unmatched. The CDR3 is CASSAGQVGYTF. Written as DNA, the CDR3 is TGTGCCAGCAGTGCCGGACAGGTCGGCTACACCTTC.

The chain is built from TRBV28 and TRBJ2-1; 11 positions agree with TRBD2. Losses at the gene ends were 5 bases for V and 8 bases for J; bases not matched to a gene: 5. CDR1 MDHEN and CDR2 SYDVKM come from the germline V gene. The CDR3 has 14 amino acids. CDR3 sequence: CASSLAGGWDEQFF. In DNA, the CDR3 is TGTGCCAGCAGTCTAGCGGGAGGTTGGGATGAGCAGTTCTTC.

This clonotype was seen repeatedly, ten times or more. The rearrangement links TRBV12-3 or TRBV12-4 to TRBJ1-1; tentative D call: TRBD1 (5 bases). The CDR3 is made up of 15 amino acids. V was trimmed by 6 bases and J by 1 base, leaving 15 bases between them. CDR3 DNA: TGTGCCAGCAGCGAAGTCGTAGGGGCGAACACTGAAGCTTTCTTT. Protein: CASSEVVGANTEAFF.

The genes are TRBV18 and TRBJ2-7; a weak D match, TRBD2 (6 bases). The germline V gene encodes CDR1 KGHSH and CDR2 LQKENI. This CDR3 spans 15 amino acids. The V gene lost 6 bases and the J gene lost 6 bases, with 21 bases spanning the gap. The CDR3 nucleotides read TGTGCCAGCTCCGGGATGAGCGGGCCCAGCGGCGAGCAGTACTTC. The encoded protein is CASSGMSGPSGEQYF. The variable domain in full, with the rest retrieved from reference TRBV18 and TRBJ2-7, is NAGVMQNPRHLVRRRGQEARLRCSPMKGHSHVYWYRQLPEEGLKFMVYLQKENIIDESGMPKERFSAEFPKEGPSILRIQQVVRGDSAAYFCASSGMSGPSGEQYFGPGTRLTVT.

In its sample, this clonotype was seen many times. The J gene is TRBJ2-1, the V gene TRBV20-1, with D tentatively TRBD2 (6 bases). Deletions cut 2 bases from V and 0 bases from J, with 8 bases between. The CDR3 covers 14 residues. Germline V gene data show CDR1 as DFQATT and CDR2 as SNEGSKA (reference sequence). CDR3 region: CSARFGSSYNEQFF. The CDR3 DNA sequence: TGCAGTGCTAGATTCGGGAGCTCCTACAATGAGCAGTTCTTC.

The chain joins TRBV5-8 to TRBJ2-3, with D unresolved. Looked up from germline, CDR1 is SGHTS and CDR2 is YDEGEE. With 1 base removed from V and 0 bases from J, the gap between germline ends came to 12 bases. The CDR3 has 16 residues. The CDR3 DNA sequence: TGTGCCAGCAGCTTGCTGGTGGGTGCCAGCACAGATACGCAGTATTTT. Protein sequence: CASSLLVGASTDTQYF.